This T cell receptor beta chain comes out of a study of T cell changes during pregnancy in multiple sclerosis. Trimming pared 1 base from V and 10 bases from J, leaving 9 bases between. This CDR3 contains 12 residues. Germline V gene data show CDR1 as SGHNT and CDR2 as YYREEE (reference sequence). Method: immunoSEQ multiplex PCR; TCRdb's copy keeps in-frame clones and lacks some. The sample includes around 110,000 clones, roughly 90% seen only once; the top ten take more than 1.5%. Sequencing was performed on peripheral blood, taken in the third trimester of pregnancy. The TCR was taken from a female donor with multiple sclerosis, enrolled in a pregnancy study. The chain links TRBV5-4 to TRBJ2-1; no clear D gene. The CDR3: CASSLLGEEQFF. DNA of the CDR3: TGTGCCAGCAGCTTGTTAGGAGAGGAGCAGTTCTTC.